A selection of T cell receptor beta chains follows, all from one sample in a study of T cell responses to AZD1222 COVID-19 vaccine. Using immunoSEQ multiplex PCR, the repertoire was profiled, and TCRdb retains in-frame clones only, with some absent. The sample shows roughly 200,000 clones, approximately 89% of them seen only once. The specimen was peripheral blood, collected 28 days after the second AZD1222 dose. The receptor set was obtained from an adult who received the AZD1222 COVID-19 vaccine. CDR3s include the opening cysteine and the closing phenylalanine or tryptophan. A D gene is named only where the DNA matches it firmly.

>.|TRBV11-3|TRBJ2-3
CASSFSASTDTQYF
TGTGCCAGCAGCTTCAGTGCTAGCACAGATACGCAGTATTTT
>TRBD1|TRBV9|TRBJ1-2
CASSVGQGNGYTF
TGTGCCAGCAGCGTAGGACAGGGGAATGGCTACACCTTC
>.|TRBV7-7|TRBJ2-2
CASSLGRVPNTGELFF
TGTGCTAGCAGCCTAGGTCGAGTTCCGAACACCGGGGAGCTGTTTTTT
>TRBD1|TRBV7-3|TRBJ1-5
CASSFDREGNQPQHF
TGTGCCAGCAGCTTCGACAGGGAGGGCAATCAGCCCCAGCATTTT
>.|TRBV7-9|TRBJ2-5
CASSQTVGQYF
TGTGCCAGCAGCCAAACCGTGGGCCAGTACTTC
>.|TRBV27|TRBJ1-5
CASRLPWVRGNQPQHF
TGTGCCAGCAGGCTACCTTGGGTTCGGGGCAATCAGCCCCAGCATTTT
>TRBD1|TRBV5-1|TRBJ1-5
CASSTTGAPQPQHF
TGCGCCAGCAGCACCACAGGGGCCCCTCAGCCCCAGCATTTT
>TRBD1|TRBV27|TRBJ2-7
CASSLTGFGYEQYF
TGTGCCAGCAGTCTGACAGGGTTCGGCTACGAGCAGTACTTC
>TRBD2|TRBV5-6|TRBJ2-5
CASSLVIAGGPKTQYF
TGTGCCAGCAGCTTGGTGATAGCGGGAGGGCCGAAGACCCAGTACTTC
>TRBD1|TRBV7-3|TRBJ1-2
CASSRTGEAGDYTF
TGTGCCAGCAGCCGGACAGGGGAGGCAGGGGACTACACCTTC
>.|TRBV3-1/TRBV3-2|TRBJ1-4
CASSQDAGSPGVGKLFF
TGTGCCAGCAGCCAAGATGCGGGCTCCCCCGGGGTAGGGAAACTGTTTTTT
>.|TRBV21-1|TRBJ1-2
CASSASRRDRSLGGYTF
TGTGCCAGCAGCGCCTCACGGAGGGACAGGTCGTTAGGAGGCTACACCTTC
>TRBD2|TRBV2|TRBJ2-3
CASGLAGGLDTQYF
TGTGCCAGCGGACTAGCGGGGGGTCTAGATACGCAGTATTTT
>.|TRBV6-5|TRBJ2-7
CASSYSGGQYEQYF
TGTGCCAGCAGTTACTCTGGCGGACAGTACGAGCAGTACTTC
>TRBD1|TRBV7-7|TRBJ2-5
CASSLEGQGARETQYF
TGTGCTAGCAGCTTAGAGGGACAGGGGGCACGGGAGACCCAGTACTTC
>TRBD2|TRBV15|TRBJ2-1
CATSSLVGLAGEGEQFF
TGTGCCACCAGCAGCCTCGTTGGACTAGCGGGGGAGGGTGAGCAGTTCTTC
>TRBD2|TRBV19|TRBJ2-7
CASRPTSGAYEQYF
TGTGCCAGTAGGCCGACTAGCGGGGCGTACGAGCAGTACTTC
>.|TRBV30|TRBJ1-5
CAWAAGRDLPQHF
TGTGCCTGGGCGGCCGGCAGGGATCTGCCCCAGCATTTT
>.|TRBV19|TRBJ1-4
CASSKPGMTNEKLFF
TGTGCCAGTAGTAAACCAGGGATGACTAATGAAAAACTGTTTTTT
>.|TRBV14|TRBJ2-7
CASSQEAWREQYF
TGTGCCAGCAGCCAAGAAGCGTGGAGGGAGCAGTACTTC
>.|TRBV27|TRBJ2-7
CASGVGGPSYEQYF
TGTGCCAGCGGGGTCGGGGGTCCCTCCTACGAGCAGTACTTC
>TRBD2|TRBV5-6|TRBJ2-1
CASSSDGGWNEQFF
TGTGCCAGCAGCTCGGACGGGGGGTGGAATGAGCAGTTCTTC
>TRBD1|TRBV7-3|TRBJ2-3
CASSRTGGTDTQYF
TGTGCCAGCAGCCGGACAGGGGGCACAGATACGCAGTATTTT
>.|TRBV4-2|TRBJ1-1
CASSQDIGYPEAFF
TGTGCCAGCAGCCAAGATATTGGGTATCCTGAAGCTTTCTTT
>.|TRBV3-1/TRBV3-2|TRBJ1-6
CASSQRAQGSPLHF
TGTGCCAGCAGCCAGCGCGCCCAGGGTTCACCCCTCCACTTT
>.|TRBV11-2|TRBJ2-4
CASRPKGLEAKNIQYF
TGTGCCAGCAGACCCAAGGGACTGGAGGCCAAAAACATTCAGTACTTC
>TRBD1|TRBV19|TRBJ1-5
CASSMGQLGGQPQHF
TGTGCCAGTAGTATGGGACAGCTCGGTGGGCAGCCCCAGCATTTT
>.|TRBV7-6|TRBJ1-1
CASSLNGEIQGAEAFF
TGTGCCAGCAGCCTAAATGGGGAAATCCAGGGCGCTGAAGCTTTCTTT
>.|TRBV7-9|TRBJ1-1
CASSPGWNTEAFF
TGTGCCAGCAGCCCCGGGTGGAACACTGAAGCTTTCTTT
>.|TRBV15|TRBJ2-3
CATSRDPGRTDTQYF
TGTGCCACCAGCAGAGATCCGGGGCGAACAGATACGCAGTATTTT
>.|TRBV3-1/TRBV3-2|TRBJ1-3
CASSQEFFGGYGNTIYF
TGTGCCAGCAGCCAAGAGTTTTTTGGGGGGTATGGAAACACCATATATTTT
>.|TRBV6-5|TRBJ1-5
CASRAGGGSNQPQHF
TGTGCCAGCAGGGCCGGGGGGGGAAGCAATCAGCCCCAGCATTTT
>.|TRBV6-5|TRBJ1-2
CASSYSRGGEYGYTF
TGTGCCAGCAGTTACTCGAGGGGAGGGGAGTATGGCTACACCTTC